This TCR beta chain stems from a study of blood T cell repertoires in COVID-19. The length of the CDR3 is 13 residues. Trimming stripped 0 bases from V and 6 bases from J, with 12 bases between. CDR1 is GTSNPN, CDR2 SVGIG, per germline (reference sequence). Clinical histories supplied by participants themselves formed the basis of cohort assignment. Cohort 3 donors were reported recovered after two negative PCRs, clearance, or symptom resolution. Authors' methods: Nucleated cell number was recorded as an estimate derived from reference gene primer amplification. Assay used: immunoSEQ multiplex PCR; TCRdb lists only in-frame clones, some missing. That table is the source of V, J and clone size, and D and trimming were worked out from the DNA. Here the sample spans about 220,000 clones, 82% being singletons.

The sequence came from a woman aged 60-75 years who had recovered from COVID-19. Sequences were obtained from PBMCs or T cells enriched from blood (not recorded which). V and J are TRBV30 and TRBJ2-7; TRBD1 might be the D (5 bases). CDR3 bases: TGTGCCTGGAGTGTTGGACATGGTATCGAGCAGTACTTC. This codes for CAWSVGHGIEQYF.